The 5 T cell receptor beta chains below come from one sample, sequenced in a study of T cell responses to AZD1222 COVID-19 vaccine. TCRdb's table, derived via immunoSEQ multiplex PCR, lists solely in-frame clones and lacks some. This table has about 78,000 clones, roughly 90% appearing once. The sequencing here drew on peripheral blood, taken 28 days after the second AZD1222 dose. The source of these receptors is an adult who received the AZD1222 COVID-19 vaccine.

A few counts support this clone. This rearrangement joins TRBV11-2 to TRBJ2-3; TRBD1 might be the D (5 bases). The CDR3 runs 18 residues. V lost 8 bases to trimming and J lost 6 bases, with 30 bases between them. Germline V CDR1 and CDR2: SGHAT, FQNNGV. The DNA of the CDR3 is TGTGCCAGCCCTCCCGTGGGCACCGCAGGGCCTGATTCTGATACGCAGTATTTT. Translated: CASPPVGTAGPDSDTQYF.

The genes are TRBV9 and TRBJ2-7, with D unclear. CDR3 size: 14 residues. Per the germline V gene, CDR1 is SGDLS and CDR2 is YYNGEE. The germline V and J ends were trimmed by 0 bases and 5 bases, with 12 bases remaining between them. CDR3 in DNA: TGTGCCAGCAGCGTAGGGGCGTTCCCCGACGAGCAGTACTTC. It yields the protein CASSVGAFPDEQYF.

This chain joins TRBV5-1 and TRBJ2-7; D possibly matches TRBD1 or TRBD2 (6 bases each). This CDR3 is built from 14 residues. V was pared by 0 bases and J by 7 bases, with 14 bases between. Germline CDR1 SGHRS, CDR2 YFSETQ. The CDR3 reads CASSLVGGMTEQYF. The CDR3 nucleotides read TGCGCCAGCAGCTTGGTAGGGGGGATGACGGAGCAGTACTTC.

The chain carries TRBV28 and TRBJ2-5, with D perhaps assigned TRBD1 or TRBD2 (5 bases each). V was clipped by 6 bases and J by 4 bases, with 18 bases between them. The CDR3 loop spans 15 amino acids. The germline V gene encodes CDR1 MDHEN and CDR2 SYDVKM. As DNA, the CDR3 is TGTGCCAGCAGCCTAGGGGCGGCCGGGACAGAGACCCAGTACTTC. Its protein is CASSLGAAGTETQYF.

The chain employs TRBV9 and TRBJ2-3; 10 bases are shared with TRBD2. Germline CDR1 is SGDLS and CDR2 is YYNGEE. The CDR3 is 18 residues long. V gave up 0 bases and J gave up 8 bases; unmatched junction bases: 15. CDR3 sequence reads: CASSVAPGVAGGTRTQYF. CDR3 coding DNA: TGTGCCAGCAGCGTAGCCCCAGGGGTAGCGGGGGGCACACGTACGCAGTATTTT.